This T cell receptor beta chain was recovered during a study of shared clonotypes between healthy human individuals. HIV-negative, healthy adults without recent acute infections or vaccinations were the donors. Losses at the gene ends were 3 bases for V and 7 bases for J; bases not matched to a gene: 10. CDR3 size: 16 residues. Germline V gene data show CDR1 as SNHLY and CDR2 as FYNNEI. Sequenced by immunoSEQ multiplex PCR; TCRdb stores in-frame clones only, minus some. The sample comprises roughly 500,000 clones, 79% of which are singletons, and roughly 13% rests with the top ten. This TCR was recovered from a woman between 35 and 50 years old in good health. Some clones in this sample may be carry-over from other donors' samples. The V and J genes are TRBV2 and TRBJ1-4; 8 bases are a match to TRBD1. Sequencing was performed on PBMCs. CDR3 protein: CASSEDRVLNGEKLFF. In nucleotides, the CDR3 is TGTGCCAGCAGTGAGGACAGGGTACTTAACGGTGAAAAACTGTTTTTT.